The clone carrying this TCR beta chain appeared a few times. Its antigen is unknown. The study ran its PCR with 60 Vbeta and 13 Jbeta primers. Sequenced by immunoSEQ multiplex PCR; TCRdb stores in-frame clones only, minus some. The data show some 140,000 clones, around 80% seen once. The data derive from a study of cytomegalovirus exposure and HLA in healthy donors. Findings and caveats of the study: The authors reported that TCR beta sequences could predict HLA-A and HLA-B alleles. These predictions were accurate for most subjects in the first cohort. Associated with HLA alleles at 0.05 false discovery rate in a later analysis were 16,951 TCR beta sequences. The authors confirmed in vitro that a few CMV-associated chains were specific for CMV antigens. Segments of the TCR beta V type were, in most cases, productive about 90% or about 30% of the time in an earlier analysis.

The CDR3 is 17 amino acids. With 6 bases clipped from V and 2 bases from J, the junction kept 9 bases outside the gene matches. Germline CDR1 is KGHSH and CDR2 is LQKENI. J is TRBJ2-5 and V is TRBV18; 13 bases line up with TRBD2. This sequence was found in a woman between 50 and 59 years old in good health and CMV-seropositive. The material sequenced was PBMCs. The CDR3, as DNA: TGTGCCAGCTCGCCTACTAGCGGGGGGGCCTTGCAAGAGACCCAGTACTTC. Residues: CASSPTSGGALQETQYF.